The clone carrying this T cell receptor (beta chain) has at least ten counts. The sample is drawn from a study of T cells after yellow fever vaccination. CDR3 length: 14 residues. The V gene lost 1 base and the J gene lost 1 base, with 7 bases spanning the gap. CDR1 and CDR2 from the germline V gene are LGHNA and YSLEER. One entry per CDR3 protein, called by TCRdb with MiXCR from the 5' RACE reads. This sample has about 260,000 distinct CDR3 sequences, with about 5.2% found just once. The sequence derives from a man in his late teens or twenties who received the YFV17D yellow fever vaccine. The chain links TRBV4-3 to TRBJ1-1; D uncertain. The sample consisted of CD4+ T cells sorted from PBMCs, taken on the day of the yellow fever booster vaccination. The CDR3 loop is CASSQVSQNTEAFF. The CDR3, as DNA: TGCGCCAGCAGCCAAGTTTCACAGAACACTGAAGCTTTCTTT.